The clone carrying this T cell receptor (beta chain) appeared a single time. Its matching antigen is unknown. The sample is drawn from a study of OX40 agonist ivuxolimab in advanced cancers. Study as a whole: Ivuxolimab, which is an agonistic anti-OX40 (CD134) antibody, was administered to the patients.

This CDR3 region has 13 residues. Germline loops: CDR1 SNHLY, CDR2 FYNNEI. V lost 4 bases, J lost 1 base, and 7 bases lay in between. Enrollment shut out patients with autoimmune disease history or systemic immunosuppression. Blood draws occurred at baseline, cycle 4 day 1, and cycle 7 day 1. Study results and limitations: People who partly responded at 0.1-3.0 mg/kg had some of the least clonal expansion seen.

Here immunoSEQ multiplex PCR was the method, and the copy in TCRdb shows in-frame clones only, minus some. The sample includes approximately 66,000 clones, 75% to 90% of them seen just once. The receptor's source is an adult with an advanced solid tumor such as melanoma, head and neck, liver or kidney cancer. The genes are TRBV2 and TRBJ1-1; D not certain. The material was CD4+ or CD8+ T cells sorted from blood, obtained in a trial of the OX40 agonist ivuxolimab. The CDR3 protein is CASSVGPNTEAFF. The CDR3 nucleotides are TGTGCCAGCAGTGTCGGTCCGAACACTGAAGCTTTCTTT.